The 18 T cell receptor beta chains below were found in one sample sequenced in a study of T cell responses to AZD1222 COVID-19 vaccine. TCRdb's table, derived via immunoSEQ multiplex PCR, lists solely in-frame clones and lacks some. The repertoire consists of about 56,000 clones, with 86% occurring once and the leading ten covering 15% to 20%. Sequenced material: peripheral blood, taken on day 0 of AZD1222 vaccination. The receptors were gathered from an adult in good health.

This chain connects TRBV5-1 to TRBJ1-1; 7 bases fit TRBD1. After removal of 4 bases from V and 4 bases from J, the junction contained 7 bases not matched to a gene. This CDR3 contains 14 residues. Germline loops: CDR1 SGHRS, CDR2 YFSETQ. CDR3 DNA: TGCGCCAGCAGCCCGGGACAGAGGGGCACTGAAGCTTTCTTT. This codes for CASSPGQRGTEAFF.

The chain recombines TRBV7-9 with TRBJ2-2; D unresolved. The CDR3 length is 15 residues. Germline loops: CDR1 SEHNR, CDR2 FQNEAQ (reference sequence). The V end was cut by 0 bases, the J end by 4 bases, with 9 bases between. The CDR3 reads CASSLAWTSTGELFF. CDR3 nucleotides: TGTGCCAGCAGCTTAGCGTGGACCTCCACCGGGGAGCTGTTTTTT. Based on the CDR3 plus reference TRBV7-9 and TRBJ2-2, the full variable domain is DTGVSQNPRHKITKRGQNVTFRCDPISEHNRLYWYRQTLGQGPEFLTYFQNEAQLEKSRLLSDRFSAERPKGSFSTLEIQRTEQGDSAMYLCASSLAWTSTGELFFGEGSRLTVL.

V is TRBV2 and J is TRBJ1-1; no clear D gene. The length of the CDR3 is 15 residues. Trimming stripped 3 bases from V and 1 base from J, with 12 bases between. Germline V gene sequence: CDR1 SNHLY, CDR2 FYNNEI. CDR3 in DNA: TGTGCCAGCAGTGAGGGATATGACAAGAACACTGAAGCTTTCTTT. This gives the protein CASSEGYDKNTEAFF.

This chain connects TRBV9 to TRBJ2-1; TRBD2 matches 12 bases. Looked up from germline, CDR1 is SGDLS and CDR2 is YYNGEE. The CDR3 has 15 residues. The J segment lost 7 bases and the V segment lost 5 bases, leaving 7 bases of the junction unmatched. The CDR3 loop is CASSLRTSGTNEQFF. Written as DNA, the CDR3 is TGTGCCAGCAGTCTCCGGACTAGCGGGACAAATGAGCAGTTCTTC.

CDR3 region: CSVPRLAGGELFF. Here the CDR3 DNA reads TGCAGCGTTCCCAGACTAGCGGGTGGGGAGCTGTTTTTT. This chain uses TRBV29-1 with TRBJ2-2; 10 bases are shared with TRBD2. The length of the CDR3 is 13 residues. The V and J ends lost 5 bases and 8 bases, in that order; junction bases with no gene match: 5. Germline-derived CDR1 and CDR2 are SQVTM and ANQGSEA.

The gene calls are TRBV1 and TRBJ2-7. TRBV1 is described as a pseudogene. This CDR3 contains 16 residues. The CDR3 bases are TGCACCAGCAGCCAACGACCCCCGAAGGTCCCCTACGAGCAGTACTTC. Protein product: CTSSQRPPKVPYEQYF.

This clone was counted between two and nine times. This chain uses TRBV28 with TRBJ2-7; a possible D gene is TRBD2 (6 bases). CDR1 is MDHEN, CDR2 SYDVKM, per germline. Deletions cut 6 bases from V and 2 bases from J, with 20 bases between. This CDR3 contains 16 residues. The CDR3: CASRGRFGSHPYEQYF. In nucleotides, the CDR3 is TGTGCCAGCAGGGGGAGGTTTGGGTCCCATCCCTACGAGCAGTACTTC.

The chain has TRBV6-2 or TRBV6-3 and TRBJ2-7; 11 positions agree with TRBD2. This CDR3 spans 16 amino acids. The V gene's germline CDR1 is MNHEY and CDR2 SVGEGT. V shed 5 bases and J 2 bases; nucleotides not matched to a gene: 8. The CDR3 region is CASSTSGTSGTYEQYF. The CDR3, as DNA: TGTGCCAGCAGTACTTCCGGGACTAGCGGAACCTACGAGCAGTACTTC.

The chain has TRBV6-1 and TRBJ2-1, with D perhaps assigned TRBD1 or TRBD2 (6 bases each). There are 15 residues in the CDR3. Germline loops: CDR1 MNHNS, CDR2 SASEGT. V was cut by 2 bases and J by 7 bases, with 15 bases left in between. The CDR3 DNA is TGTGCCAGCAGTGAAATCGGGGGCATGGGGAATGAGCAGTTCTTC. This translates into CASSEIGGMGNEQFF.

This chain joins TRBV6-1 and TRBJ1-6; tentatively, D is TRBD1 (5 bases). Germline V gene data show CDR1 as MNHNS and CDR2 as SASEGT. This CDR3 spans 16 amino acids. Trimming removed 0 bases from V and 10 bases from J, with 16 bases in between. The CDR3 region has the DNA TGTGCCAGCAGTGAAGCGCATGGCCGAGGGGACTCACCCCTCCACTTT. Translation: CASSEAHGRGDSPLHF.

V is TRBV2 and J is TRBJ1-4; D gene ambiguous. The CDR3 is 12 residues long. Trimming stripped 5 bases from V and 7 bases from J, with 8 bases between. CDR1 is SNHLY, CDR2 FYNNEI, per germline. The CDR3 sequence: CASSLTSEKLFF. In DNA, the CDR3 is TGTGCCAGCAGTCTCACGAGTGAAAAACTGTTTTTT.

The rearrangement joins TRBV20-1 to TRBJ2-3; D not resolved. The CDR3 consists of 10 residues. Germline assignment: CDR1 DFQATT and CDR2 SNEGSKA (reference sequence). Trimming cost V 5 bases and J 6 bases, with 6 bases left between them. The CDR3 protein is CSAARDTQYF. CDR3 coding DNA: TGCAGTGCTGCAAGGGATACGCAGTATTTT.

The chain links TRBV19 to TRBJ1-3; 8 bases are a match to TRBD1. J lost 1 base, V lost 3 bases, and 2 bases had no gene match. The CDR3 consists of 15 residues. The germline CDR1 and CDR2 sequences are LNHDA and SQIVND (reference sequence). CDR3: CASSIQGASGNTIYF. CDR3 in DNA: TGTGCCAGTAGTATCCAGGGGGCTTCTGGAAACACCATATATTTT.

The genes are TRBV7-3 and TRBJ2-1; a possible D gene is TRBD1 (5 bases). Trimming cost V 5 bases and J 9 bases, with 17 bases left between them. Germline CDR1 is SGHTA and CDR2 is FQGTGA. The CDR3 is 14 residues long. The CDR3, as DNA: TGTGCCAGCAGCCCCGTGGGGCGTATAACTGAGCAGTTCTTC. Its translation is CASSPVGRITEQFF.

The chain combines TRBV19 with TRBJ1-2; maybe TRBD1 (5 bases). The CDR3 runs to 13 residues. CDR1 is LNHDA and CDR2 is SQIVND in the germline V gene (reference sequence). Trimming removed 4 bases from V and 1 base from J, with 7 bases in between. CDR3 residues: CASSRDDNYGYTF. The DNA of the CDR3 is TGTGCCAGTAGTAGGGACGATAACTATGGCTACACCTTC. The variable domain in full, with the rest retrieved from reference TRBV19 and TRBJ1-2, is DGGITQSPKYLFRKEGQNVTLSCEQNLNHDAMYWYRQDPGQGLRLIYYSQIVNDFQKGDIAEGYSVSREKKESFPLTVTSAQKNPTAFYLCASSRDDNYGYTFGSGTRLTVV.

The chain is built from TRBV28 and TRBJ2-5; 8 bases match TRBD1. The CDR3 contains 14 residues. CDR1 is MDHEN, CDR2 SYDVKM, per germline. V trimming: 6 bases; J trimming: 4 bases; junction bases outside the gene matches: 7. CDR3 coding DNA: TGTGCCAGCAGCCCAGGGACAGGACTAGAGACCCAGTACTTC. This codes for CASSPGTGLETQYF.

This chain connects TRBV5-1 to TRBJ1-1; no firm D call. The germline gives CDR1 SGHRS, CDR2 YFSETQ. This CDR3 has 13 amino acids. V gave up 2 bases and J gave up 1 base, with 6 bases separating them. CDR3 in DNA: TGCGCCAGCAGCTTTGGCCAGAACACTGAAGCTTTCTTT. This sequence encodes CASSFGQNTEAFF.

This rearrangement joins TRBV2 to TRBJ2-7; D gene ambiguous. The length of the CDR3 is 10 residues. Trimming stripped 3 bases from V and 3 bases from J, with 0 bases between. Germline V gives CDR1 SNHLY, CDR2 FYNNEI. DNA of the CDR3: TGTGCCAGCAGTGACTACGAGCAGTACTTC. It is translated as CASSDYEQYF.